This T cell receptor (beta chain) derives from a study of T cell repertoires in cytomegalovirus infection. Overall study: The study used recently identified HLA-C-restricted and well-studied HLA-B-restricted CMV epitopes. Matching HLA type, along with CMV infection, was indicated by public TCR beta signatures. General observations from the study: The ex vivo response showed dominance by HLA-C-restricted CMV-specific TCR beta clonotypes. CMV carriers with the relevant HLA were identified by cumulative public TCR beta family frequency.

Via MiXCR, TCRdb re-called the reads, giving one row per CDR3 protein. The data hold a few hundred thousand distinct CDR3 sequences, with about 32% observed a single time. The CDR3 consists of 15 residues. Germline V gene data show CDR1 as SGHNT and CDR2 as YENEEA. Trimming removed 5 bases at V and 3 bases at J, with 14 bases between. This clonotype was counted a few times. Its antigen is unknown. The sample here was cultured PBMCs, taken from culture after CMV antigen stimulation. This clonotype was sampled from a human donor in good health (CMV status not recorded). Some clones in this sample may be carry-over from other donors' samples. The rearrangement links TRBV11-3 to TRBJ2-1; D is perhaps TRBD1 (5 bases). CDR3 bases: TGTGCCAGCAGCCCTAAACAGGCGGTCTACAATGAGCAGTTCTTC. Encoded protein: CASSPKQAVYNEQFF.